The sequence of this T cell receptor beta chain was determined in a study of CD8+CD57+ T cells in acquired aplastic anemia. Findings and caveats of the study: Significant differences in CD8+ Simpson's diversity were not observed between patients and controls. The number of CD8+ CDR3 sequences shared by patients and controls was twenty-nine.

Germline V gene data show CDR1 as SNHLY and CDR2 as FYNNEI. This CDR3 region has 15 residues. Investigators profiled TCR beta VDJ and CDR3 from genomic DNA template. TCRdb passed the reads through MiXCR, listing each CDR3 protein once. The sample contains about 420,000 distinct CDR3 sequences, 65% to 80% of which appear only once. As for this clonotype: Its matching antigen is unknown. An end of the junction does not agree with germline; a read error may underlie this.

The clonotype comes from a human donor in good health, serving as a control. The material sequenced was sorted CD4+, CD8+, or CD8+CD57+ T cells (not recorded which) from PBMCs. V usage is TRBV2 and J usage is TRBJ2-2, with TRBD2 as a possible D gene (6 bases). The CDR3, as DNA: TGTGCCAGCAGGGGGCCGGGGGAGAACACCGGGGAGCTGTTGTTT. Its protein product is CASRGPGENTGELLF.